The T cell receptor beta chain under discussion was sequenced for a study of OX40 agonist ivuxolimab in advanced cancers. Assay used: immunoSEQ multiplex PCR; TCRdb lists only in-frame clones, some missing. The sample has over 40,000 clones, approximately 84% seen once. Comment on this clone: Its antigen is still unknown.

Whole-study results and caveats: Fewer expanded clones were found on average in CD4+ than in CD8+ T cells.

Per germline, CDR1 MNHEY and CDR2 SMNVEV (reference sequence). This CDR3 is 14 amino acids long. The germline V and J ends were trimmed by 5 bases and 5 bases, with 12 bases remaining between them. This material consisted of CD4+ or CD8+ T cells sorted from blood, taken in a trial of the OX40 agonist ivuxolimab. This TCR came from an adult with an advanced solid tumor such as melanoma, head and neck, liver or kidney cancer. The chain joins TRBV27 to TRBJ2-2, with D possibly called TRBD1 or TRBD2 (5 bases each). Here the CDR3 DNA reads TGTGCCAGCAGTCTCCTGGGGGTGACCGGGGAGCTGTTTTTT. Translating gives CASSLLGVTGELFF.